This T cell receptor beta chain originates from a study of blood T cell repertoires in COVID-19. At the level of the study: Sample material is recorded as cDNA or gDNA derived from T cells, B-cell-depleted T cells, or PBMCs.

Profiling relied on immunoSEQ multiplex PCR, and the TCRdb table lists in-frame clones only, not all of them. The sample yields 40,000 or so clones, roughly 86% seen once. With V trimmed by 6 bases and J by 4 bases, 6 bases remained unmatched. Germline CDR1 and CDR2: ENHRY and SYGVKD. This CDR3 is 14 amino acids long. This chain connects TRBV10-3 to TRBJ2-7, with 10 bases lining up with TRBD2. The receptor was isolated from a human donor in a cohort sampled during active COVID-19. The source material was peripheral blood. For the CDR3, the DNA is TGTGCCATCAGACCTAGCGGGGGCGGGTACGAGCAGTACTTC. This encodes CAIRPSGGGYEQYF.